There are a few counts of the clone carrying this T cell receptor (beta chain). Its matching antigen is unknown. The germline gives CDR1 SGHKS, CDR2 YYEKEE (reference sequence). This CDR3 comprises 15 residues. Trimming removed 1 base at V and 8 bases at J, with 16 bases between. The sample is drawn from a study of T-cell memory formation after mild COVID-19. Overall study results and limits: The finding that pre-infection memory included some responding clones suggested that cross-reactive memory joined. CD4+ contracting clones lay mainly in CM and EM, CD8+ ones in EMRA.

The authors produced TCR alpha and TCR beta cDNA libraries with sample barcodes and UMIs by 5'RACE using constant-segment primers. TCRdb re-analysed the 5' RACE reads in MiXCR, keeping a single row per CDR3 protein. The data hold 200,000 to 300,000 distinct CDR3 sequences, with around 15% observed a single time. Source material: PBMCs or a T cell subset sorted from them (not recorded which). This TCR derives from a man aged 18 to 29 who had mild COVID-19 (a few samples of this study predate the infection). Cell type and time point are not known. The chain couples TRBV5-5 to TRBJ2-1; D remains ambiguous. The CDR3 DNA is TGTGCCAGCAGCTTGTTTCTAAGCGAAGTAGATGAGCAGTTCTTC. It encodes CASSLFLSEVDEQFF.